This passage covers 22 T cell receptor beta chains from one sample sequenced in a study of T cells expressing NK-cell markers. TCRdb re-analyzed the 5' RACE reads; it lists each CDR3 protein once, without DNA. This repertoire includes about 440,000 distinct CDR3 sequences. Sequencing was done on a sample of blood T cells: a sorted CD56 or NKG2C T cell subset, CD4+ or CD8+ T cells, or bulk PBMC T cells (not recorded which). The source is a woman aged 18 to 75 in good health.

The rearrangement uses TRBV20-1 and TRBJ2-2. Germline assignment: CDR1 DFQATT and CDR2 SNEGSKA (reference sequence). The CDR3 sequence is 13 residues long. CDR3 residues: CSAYLANTGELFF.

The CDR3 sequence: CASSSPGPTLNQPQHF. This chain connects TRBV7-2 to TRBJ1-5; the TRBD1 assignment by TCRdb is unverifiable without DNA. There are 16 residues in the CDR3. Per germline, CDR1 SGHTA and CDR2 FQGNSA.

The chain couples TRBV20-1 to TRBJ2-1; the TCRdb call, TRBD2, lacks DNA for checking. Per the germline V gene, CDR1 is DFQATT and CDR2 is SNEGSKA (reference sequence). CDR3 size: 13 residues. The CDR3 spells CSAPSGPYNEQFF.

CDR3: CASSTFDTQYF. The rearrangement uses TRBV12-3 or TRBV12-4 and TRBJ2-3. This CDR3 region has 11 residues.

CDR3 amino acids: CASSPGQGWGETQYF. J is TRBJ2-5 and V is TRBV7-2; TCRdb proposes TRBD1, but this gene call is untestable without DNA. This CDR3 comprises 15 residues. Germline assignment: CDR1 SGHTA and CDR2 FQGNSA.

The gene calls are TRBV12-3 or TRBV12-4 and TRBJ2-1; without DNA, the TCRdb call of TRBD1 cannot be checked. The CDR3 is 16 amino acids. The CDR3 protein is CASSFPPRTGGYEQFF.

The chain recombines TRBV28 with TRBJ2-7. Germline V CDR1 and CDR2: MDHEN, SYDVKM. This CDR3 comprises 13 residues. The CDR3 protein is CASSRLETSEQYF.

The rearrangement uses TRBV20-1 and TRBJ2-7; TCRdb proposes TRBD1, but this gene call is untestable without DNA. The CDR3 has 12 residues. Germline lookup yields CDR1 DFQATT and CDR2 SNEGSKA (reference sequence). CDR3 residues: CSARFQGNEQYF.

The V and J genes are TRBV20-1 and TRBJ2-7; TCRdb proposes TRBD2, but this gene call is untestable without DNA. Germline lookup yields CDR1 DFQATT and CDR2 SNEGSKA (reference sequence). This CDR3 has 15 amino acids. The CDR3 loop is CSARYPGTSVLEQYF.

The CDR3 reads CASSTLYQETQYF. The gene calls are TRBV19 and TRBJ2-5. This CDR3 region has 13 residues. CDR1 and CDR2 from the germline V gene are LNHDA and SQIVND (reference sequence).

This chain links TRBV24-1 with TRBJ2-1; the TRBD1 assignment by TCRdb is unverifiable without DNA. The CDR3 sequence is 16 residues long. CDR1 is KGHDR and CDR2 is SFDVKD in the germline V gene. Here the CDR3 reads CATSDHRTALAREQFF.

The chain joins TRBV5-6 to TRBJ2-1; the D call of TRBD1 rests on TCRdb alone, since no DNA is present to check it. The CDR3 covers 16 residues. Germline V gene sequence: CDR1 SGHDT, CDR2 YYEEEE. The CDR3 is CASSGPSGGRDNEQFF.

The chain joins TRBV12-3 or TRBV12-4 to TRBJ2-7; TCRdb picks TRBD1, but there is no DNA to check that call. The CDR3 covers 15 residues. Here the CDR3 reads CASSPRTGGEGEQYF.

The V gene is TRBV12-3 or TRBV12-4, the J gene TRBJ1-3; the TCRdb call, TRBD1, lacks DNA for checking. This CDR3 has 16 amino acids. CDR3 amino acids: CASSFLGTGSGNTIYF.

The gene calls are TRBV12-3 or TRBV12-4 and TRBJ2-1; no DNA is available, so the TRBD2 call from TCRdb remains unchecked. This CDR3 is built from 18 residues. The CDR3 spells CASSFPRGIRTRANEQFF.

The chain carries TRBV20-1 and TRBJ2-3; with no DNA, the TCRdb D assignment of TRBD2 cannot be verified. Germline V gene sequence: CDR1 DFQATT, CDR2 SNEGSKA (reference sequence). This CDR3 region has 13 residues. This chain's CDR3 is CSARPPREDTQYF.

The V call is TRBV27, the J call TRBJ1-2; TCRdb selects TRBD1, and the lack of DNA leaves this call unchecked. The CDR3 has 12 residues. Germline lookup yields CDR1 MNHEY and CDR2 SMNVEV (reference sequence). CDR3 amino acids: CASRRDGYGYTF.

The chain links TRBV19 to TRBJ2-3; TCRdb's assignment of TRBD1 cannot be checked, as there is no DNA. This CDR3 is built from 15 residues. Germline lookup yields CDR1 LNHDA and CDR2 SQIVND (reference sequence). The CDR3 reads CASSDRGGGKDTQYF. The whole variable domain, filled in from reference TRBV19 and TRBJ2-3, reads DGGITQSPKYLFRKEGQNVTLSCEQNLNHDAMYWYRQDPGQGLRLIYYSQIVNDFQKGDIAEGYSVSREKKESFPLTVTSAQKNPTAFYLCASSDRGGGKDTQYFGPGTRLTVL.

CDR3 amino acids: CASSSRPGQGVTEAFF. The rearrangement uses TRBV5-1 and TRBJ1-1; the D call of TRBD1 rests on TCRdb alone, since no DNA is present to check it. CDR1 is SGHRS, CDR2 YFSETQ, per germline. This CDR3 has 16 residues.

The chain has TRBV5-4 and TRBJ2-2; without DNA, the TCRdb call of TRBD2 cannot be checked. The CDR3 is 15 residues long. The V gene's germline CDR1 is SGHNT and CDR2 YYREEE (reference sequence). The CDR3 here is CASSSTSGRSGELFF.

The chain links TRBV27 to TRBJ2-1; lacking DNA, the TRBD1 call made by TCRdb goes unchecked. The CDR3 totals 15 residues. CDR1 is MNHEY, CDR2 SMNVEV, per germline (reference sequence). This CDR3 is CASTPDRVSYNEQFF.

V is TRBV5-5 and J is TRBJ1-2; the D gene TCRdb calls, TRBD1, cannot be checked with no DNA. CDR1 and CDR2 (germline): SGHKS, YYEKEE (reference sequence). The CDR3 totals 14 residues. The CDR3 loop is CASSLLGGSYGYTF.